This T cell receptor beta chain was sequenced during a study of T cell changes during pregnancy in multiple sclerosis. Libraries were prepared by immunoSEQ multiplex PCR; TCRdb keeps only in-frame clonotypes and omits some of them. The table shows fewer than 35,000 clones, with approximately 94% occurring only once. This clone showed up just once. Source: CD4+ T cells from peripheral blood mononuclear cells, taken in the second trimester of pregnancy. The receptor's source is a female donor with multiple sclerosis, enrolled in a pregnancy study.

In DNA, the CDR3 is TGTGCCAGCAGTCTTTCTAGCCCCCTTTCCTACAATGAGCAGTTCTTC. It translates to CASSLSSPLSYNEQFF. This chain uses TRBV27 with TRBJ2-1; D perhaps matches TRBD2 (5 bases). This CDR3 has 16 residues. Trimming removed 5 bases from V and 1 base from J, with 15 bases in between. CDR1 and CDR2 (germline): MNHEY, SMNVEV (reference sequence).